This TCR beta chain was recovered during a study of blood T cell repertoires in COVID-19. Study overall: The United States, Italy and Spain were the sources of the acute and convalescent COVID-19 samples. In each case, the material was cDNA or gDNA derived from T cells, B-cell-depleted T cells, or PBMCs.

Germline V gives CDR1 SQVTM, CDR2 ANQGSEA. This CDR3 is 14 amino acids long. J was trimmed by 5 bases and V by 6 bases; bases with no gene match: 11. Under the authors' procedure: Estimated nucleated cell counts came from reference gene primer amplification. Some clones are missing from TCRdb's copy, which holds only in-frame ones; the method was immunoSEQ multiplex PCR. V and J calls plus clone size are reproduced from that table; the DNA served to infer D and trimming. The sample carries about 120,000 clones, roughly nine tenths recorded once. The TCR was taken from a human donor in a cohort sampled during active COVID-19. The chain is built from TRBV29-1 and TRBJ2-7; 9 bases line up with TRBD1. The sample comprised peripheral blood. CDR3 nucleotides: TGCAGCGTATCCGGGACAGGGACGCTCGACGAGCAGTACTTC. Residues: CSVSGTGTLDEQYF.